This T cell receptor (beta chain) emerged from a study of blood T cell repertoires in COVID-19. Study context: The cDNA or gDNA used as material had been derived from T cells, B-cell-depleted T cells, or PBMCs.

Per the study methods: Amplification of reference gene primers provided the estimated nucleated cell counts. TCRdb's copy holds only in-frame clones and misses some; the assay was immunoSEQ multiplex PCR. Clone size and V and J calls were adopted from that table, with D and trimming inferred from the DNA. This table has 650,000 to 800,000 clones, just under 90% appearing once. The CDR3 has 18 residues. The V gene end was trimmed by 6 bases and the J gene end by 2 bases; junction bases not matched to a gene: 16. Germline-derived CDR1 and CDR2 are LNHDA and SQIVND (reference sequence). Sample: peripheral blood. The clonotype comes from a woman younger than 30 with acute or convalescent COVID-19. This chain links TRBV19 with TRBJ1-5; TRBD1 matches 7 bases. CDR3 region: CASSPHFLGQEGNQPQHF. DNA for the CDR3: TGTGCCAGTAGCCCTCACTTTTTAGGACAGGAGGGCAATCAGCCCCAGCATTTT.